A single sample gave rise to the 5 T cell receptor beta chains below, sequenced in a study of shared clonotypes between healthy human individuals. Here immunoSEQ multiplex PCR was the method, and the copy in TCRdb shows in-frame clones only, minus some. The sample records more than 1.2 million clones, 97% to 99% being singletons. The sample consisted of naive CD4+ T cells sorted from blood. This sample's subset: CD45RA+ positively selected. Receptors were obtained from a man aged 25-40 years in good health.

The chain couples TRBV4-1 to TRBJ2-7; D may be TRBD2 (6 bases). V shed 3 bases and J shed 2 bases, with 23 bases lying between them. The CDR3 has 18 residues. Germline V gene data show CDR1 as MGHRA and CDR2 as YSYEKL. The DNA for the CDR3 is TGCGCCAGCAGCCAGATCGGGCGTAGGCTAGCGAGCACCTACGAGCAGTACTTC. It is translated as CASSQIGRRLASTYEQYF.

The J gene is TRBJ2-6, the V gene TRBV27; 7 nucleotides agree with TRBD1. From germline, CDR1 is MNHEY and CDR2 SMNVEV (reference sequence). The CDR3 is made up of 17 amino acids. Losses at the gene ends were 3 bases for V and 0 bases for J; bases not matched to a gene: 5. CDR3 amino acids: CASSLTGKNSGANVLTF. CDR3 nucleotides: TGTGCCAGCAGTTTGACAGGGAAAAACTCTGGGGCCAACGTCCTGACTTTC.

The chain couples TRBV5-1 to TRBJ2-5; TRBD1 or TRBD2 may be the D gene (5 bases each). Trimming took 4 bases from V and 1 from J, leaving 17 bases between them. Per the germline V gene, CDR1 is SGHRS and CDR2 is YFSETQ. The CDR3 sequence is 16 residues long. As DNA, the CDR3 is TGCGCCAGCAGCCTCGGGACCGTAAACCTCCAAGAGACCCAGTACTTC. It codes for CASSLGTVNLQETQYF.

The gene calls are TRBV5-1 and TRBJ2-1; D gene unclear. The germline gives CDR1 SGHRS, CDR2 YFSETQ. This CDR3 is 14 amino acids long. Trimming took off 3 bases at V and 0 bases at J, with 7 bases between the two ends. The DNA for the CDR3 is TGCGCCAGCAGCTCCGGTCTCTCCTACAATGAGCAGTTCTTC. The encoded protein is CASSSGLSYNEQFF.

This rearrangement joins TRBV25-1 to TRBJ1-1; 7 bases align to TRBD1. The CDR3 is 14 amino acids. Germline V gene sequence: CDR1 MGHDK, CDR2 SYGVNS. V was clipped by 1 base and J by 1 base; unmatched bases: 0. The CDR3 is CASSEWTGNTEAFF. The CDR3, as DNA: TGTGCCAGCAGTGAATGGACAGGGAACACTGAAGCTTTCTTT.